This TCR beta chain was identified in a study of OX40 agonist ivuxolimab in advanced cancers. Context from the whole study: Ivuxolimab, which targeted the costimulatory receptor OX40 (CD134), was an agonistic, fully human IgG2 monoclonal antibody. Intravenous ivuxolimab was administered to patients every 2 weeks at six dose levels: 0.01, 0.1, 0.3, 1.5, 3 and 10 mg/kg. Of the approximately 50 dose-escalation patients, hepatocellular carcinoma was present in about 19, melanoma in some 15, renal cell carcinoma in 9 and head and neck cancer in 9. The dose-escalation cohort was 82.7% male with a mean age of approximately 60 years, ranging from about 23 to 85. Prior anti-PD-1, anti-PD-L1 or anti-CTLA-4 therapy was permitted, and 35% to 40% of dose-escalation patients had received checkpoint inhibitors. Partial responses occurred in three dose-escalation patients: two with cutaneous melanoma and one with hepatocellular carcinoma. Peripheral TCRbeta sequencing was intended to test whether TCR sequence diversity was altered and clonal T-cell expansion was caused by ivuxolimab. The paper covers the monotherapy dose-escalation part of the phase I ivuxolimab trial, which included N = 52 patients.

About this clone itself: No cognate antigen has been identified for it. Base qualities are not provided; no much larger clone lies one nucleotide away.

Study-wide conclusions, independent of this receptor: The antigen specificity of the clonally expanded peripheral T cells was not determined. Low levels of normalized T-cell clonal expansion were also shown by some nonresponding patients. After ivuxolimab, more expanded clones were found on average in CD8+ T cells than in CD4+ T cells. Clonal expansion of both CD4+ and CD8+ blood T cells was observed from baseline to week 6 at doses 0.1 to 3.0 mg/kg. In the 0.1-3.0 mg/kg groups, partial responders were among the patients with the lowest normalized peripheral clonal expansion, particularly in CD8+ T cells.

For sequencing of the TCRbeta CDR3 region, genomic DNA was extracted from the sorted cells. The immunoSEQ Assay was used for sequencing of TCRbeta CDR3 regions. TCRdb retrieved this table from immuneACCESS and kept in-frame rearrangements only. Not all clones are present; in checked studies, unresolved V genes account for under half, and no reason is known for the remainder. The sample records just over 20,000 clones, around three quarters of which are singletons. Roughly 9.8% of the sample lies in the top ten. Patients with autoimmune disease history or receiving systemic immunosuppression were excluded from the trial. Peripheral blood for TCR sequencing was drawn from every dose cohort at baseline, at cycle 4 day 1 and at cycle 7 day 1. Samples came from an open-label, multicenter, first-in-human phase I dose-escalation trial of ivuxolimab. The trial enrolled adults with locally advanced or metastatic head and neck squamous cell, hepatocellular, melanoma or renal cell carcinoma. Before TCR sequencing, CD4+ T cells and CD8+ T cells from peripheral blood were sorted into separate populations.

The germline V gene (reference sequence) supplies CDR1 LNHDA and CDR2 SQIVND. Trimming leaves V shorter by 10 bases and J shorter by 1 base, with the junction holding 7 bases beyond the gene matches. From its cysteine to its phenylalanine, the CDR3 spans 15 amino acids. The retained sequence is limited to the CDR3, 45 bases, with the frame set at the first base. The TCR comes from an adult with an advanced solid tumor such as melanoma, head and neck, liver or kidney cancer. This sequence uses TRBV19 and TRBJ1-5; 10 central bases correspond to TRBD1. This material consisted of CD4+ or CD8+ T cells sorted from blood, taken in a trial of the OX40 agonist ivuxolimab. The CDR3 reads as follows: CATADRGESNQPQHF. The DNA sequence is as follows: TGTGCCACCGCGGACAGGGGGGAGAGCAATCAGCCCCAGCATTTT.